This T cell receptor (beta chain) was identified during a study of T cells after yellow fever vaccination. TCRdb processed the 5' RACE reads anew with MiXCR; each CDR3 protein has one entry. The sample lists 300,000 to 400,000 distinct CDR3 sequences; around 10% were seen once. V was cut by 4 bases and J by 4 bases, with 11 bases left in between. Germline lookup yields CDR1 SGDLS and CDR2 YYNGEE. The length of the CDR3 is 14 residues. This clonotype was sampled from a man younger than 35 who received the YFV17D yellow fever vaccine. The specimen was CD4+ T cells sorted from PBMCs, collected 45 days after the yellow fever booster vaccination. This chain uses TRBV9 with TRBJ1-4; D gene uncertain. The CDR3 is CASSPGPSNEKLFF. In DNA, the CDR3 is TGTGCCAGCAGCCCCGGACCGAGTAATGAAAAACTGTTTTTT.